This T cell receptor beta chain was observed in a study of blood T cells in healthy people across ages. The CDR3 extends over 13 amino acids. Germline CDR1 and CDR2: SGHAT and FQDESV (reference sequence). It was with a sample-barcoded 5' primer and a J-beta primer mix that a second PCR of roughly 7 to 12 cycles was run. All cDNA molecules were each tagged by a template-switch adaptor with 12 random nucleotides. TCRdb reanalysed the 5' RACE reads using MiXCR and keeps one entry per CDR3 protein. The sample has more than 1,000,000 distinct CDR3 sequences, less than 25% seen once. These same data were also listed under a study on T cells of mothers and their children. From that second work: Second-PCR amplification with M1S added sample barcodes and 2-4 random nucleotides. Over 8 million TCR beta CDR3 reads were obtained from each mother, and approximately 3 million from each child. The study found slightly higher but non-significant overlap in related versus unrelated mother-child pairs.

The chain couples TRBV11-1 to TRBJ2-5; the D is unclear. The last part of the DNA fits TRBJ2-1 better; the J call may be wrong. This TCR was sampled from a girl aged 2 to 10 in good health. The sequenced sample was blood. CDR3 coding DNA: TGTGCCAGCAGCCGGAGCCTAGACAATGAGCAGTTCTTC. This codes for CASSRSLDNEQFF.